Following are 30 T cell receptor beta chains from one sample sequenced in a study of human T cells and chemical hapten exposure. Each CDR3 protein is one row after TCRdb ran MiXCR on the RACE reads. The sample has some 360,000 distinct CDR3 sequences; roughly 4.6% are singletons. Time point meaning: pre-sensitization, week 0. Treatment in this sample: therapeutic diphenylcyclopropenone sensitization with weekly scalp DPC. Sequencing was performed on whole blood, taken in connection with sensitization to the hapten diphenylcyclopropenone (DPC). These receptors were collected from a woman between 45 and 65 years old with alopecia areata. Some clones in this sample may be carry-over from other donors' samples.

V usage is TRBV11-2 and J usage is TRBJ2-3; TRBD2 might be the D (6 bases). CDR1 and CDR2 (germline): SGHAT, FQNNGV. The CDR3 has 14 amino acids. Trimming removed 4 bases at V and 4 bases at J, with 12 bases between. DNA for the CDR3: TGTGCCAGCAGCTATTGCGGGACGGCAGATACGCAGTATTTT. Amino acids: CASSYCGTADTQYF.

This sequence joins TRBV28 and TRBJ1-2, with 9 bases identical to TRBD1. CDR1 is MDHEN, CDR2 SYDVKM, per germline. The CDR3 spans 15 residues. Unmatched junction bases numbered 7, after V lost 4 bases and J lost 4 bases. The CDR3 protein is CASSSPGDRAYGYTF. CDR3 DNA sequence: TGTGCCAGCAGTTCCCCGGGGGACAGGGCCTATGGCTACACCTTC.

V usage is TRBV3-1 and J usage is TRBJ1-1; D remains ambiguous. The CDR3 runs to 12 residues. V dropped 4 bases and J dropped 3 bases, with 6 bases sitting between them. In germline, CDR1 is LGHDT, CDR2 YNNKEL (reference sequence). This CDR3 reads CASSREYTEAFF. CDR3 in DNA: TGTGCCAGCAGCCGGGAATACACTGAAGCTTTCTTT.

This clonotype was detected ten times or more. V is TRBV7-9 and J is TRBJ2-7; 12 bases agree with TRBD2. The V segment lost 4 bases and the J segment 4 bases; nucleotides outside the gene matches: 8. The CDR3 is 16 residues long. In germline, CDR1 is SEHNR, CDR2 FQNEAQ (reference sequence). The CDR3 reads CASSSLRTSGEYEQYF. CDR3 coding DNA: TGTGCCAGCAGCTCCCTCCGGACTAGCGGGGAATACGAGCAGTACTTC.

This clonotype was detected many times. The chain employs TRBV20-1 and TRBJ2-5; the D call may be TRBD1 or TRBD2 (5 bases each). This CDR3 region has 14 residues. CDR1 is DFQATT and CDR2 is SNEGSKA in the germline V gene (reference sequence). V gave up 0 bases and J gave up 2 bases, with 10 bases separating them. Here the CDR3 reads CSARDGTQQETQYF. The DNA of the CDR3 is TGCAGTGCTAGAGATGGGACCCAACAAGAGACCCAGTACTTC.

A few counts support this clonotype. The rearrangement joins TRBV18 to TRBJ1-2; 7 bases map to TRBD1. The germline V gene has CDR1 KGHSH and CDR2 LQKENI. Trimming removed 6 bases from V and 11 bases from J; junction bases left unmatched: 9. CDR3 length: 12 residues. The CDR3 DNA follows: TGTGCCAGCTCCGGCGACAGGGAGTATTACACCTTC. Encoded protein: CASSGDREYYTF.

The sample holds a few counts of this clonotype. The chain joins TRBV6-6 to TRBJ2-1; 7 bases are shared with TRBD1. CDR3 length: 13 amino acids. With 4 bases clipped from V and 8 bases from J, the junction kept 5 bases outside the gene matches. CDR1 MNHNY and CDR2 SVGAGI come from the germline V gene (reference sequence). The chain's CDR3 is CASSSPTGHEQFF. CDR3 nucleotide sequence: TGTGCCAGCAGTTCCCCGACAGGGCATGAGCAGTTCTTC.

V and J are TRBV28 and TRBJ1-4, with TRBD1 as a possible D gene (5 bases). The CDR3 totals 15 residues. Trimming removed 3 bases from V and 3 bases from J, with 11 bases in between. Germline lookup yields CDR1 MDHEN and CDR2 SYDVKM. Here the CDR3 reads CASSFLTAANEKLFF. The CDR3 nucleotides read TGTGCCAGCAGTTTCCTGACAGCGGCTAATGAAAAACTGTTTTTT.

The sample holds many counts of this clonotype. The chain links TRBV28 to TRBJ1-1; D gene ambiguous. Per germline, CDR1 MDHEN and CDR2 SYDVKM. CDR3 length equals 12 residues. V was clipped by 6 bases and J by 0 bases, with 5 bases between them. The CDR3 DNA sequence: TGTGCCAGCAGCCCTTTGAACACTGAAGCTTTCTTT. This encodes CASSPLNTEAFF.

This clonotype was counted many times. CDR3 sequence: CASSYPGQFF. The CDR3 nucleotides read TGTGCCAGCAGCTACCCCGGGCAGTTCTTC. This chain uses TRBV7-3 with TRBJ2-1; D remains unclear. Trimming removed 4 bases from V and 12 bases from J, with 7 bases in between. Germline V gene lookup returns CDR1 SGHTA and CDR2 FQGTGA. The CDR3 has 10 residues.

The rearrangement uses TRBV27 and TRBJ2-5; the match to TRBD2 covers 8 bases. Looked up from germline, CDR1 is MNHEY and CDR2 is SMNVEV (reference sequence). The V and J ends lost 7 bases and 3 bases, in that order; junction bases with no gene match: 7. This CDR3 comprises 14 residues. The CDR3 protein is CASTRRAGEETQYF. In DNA form, the CDR3 reads TGTGCCAGCACCCGAAGAGCGGGAGAAGAGACCCAGTACTTC.

This clonotype was recorded a few times. Written as DNA, the CDR3 is TGTGCCAGCGGGACTAGCGCCGGCACAGATACGCAGTATTTT. It codes for CASGTSAGTDTQYF. The V and J genes are TRBV6-5 and TRBJ2-3; 10 bases fit TRBD2. V lost 8 bases to trimming and J lost 1 base; unmatched junction nucleotides: 3. CDR3 length: 14 residues. Germline V gives CDR1 MNHEY, CDR2 SVGAGI.

The chain is built from TRBV5-6 and TRBJ1-5; D perhaps matches TRBD1 (5 bases). Trimming stripped 0 bases from V and 7 bases from J, with 14 bases between. The CDR3 has 15 residues. Looked up from germline, CDR1 is SGHDT and CDR2 is YYEEEE. The CDR3 DNA reads as TGTGCCAGCAGCTTGGGGGCAGGGTTAGGGCAGCCCCAGCATTTT. Amino acids: CASSLGAGLGQPQHF.

This clonotype was recorded once. The germline gene is not matched at one end of the junction; a read error may be the cause. V usage is TRBV12-3 or TRBV12-4 and J usage is TRBJ1-4; the D gene is possibly TRBD1 (5 bases). The length of the CDR3 is 14 residues. CDR3 bases: TGTGCCAGCAGTGGGGACGTAGAGAGGGAAAAACTGTCTTTT. This sequence encodes CASSGDVEREKLSF.

This clonotype was seen ten or more times. The chain recombines TRBV27 with TRBJ2-5; no definite D call. Germline-derived CDR1 and CDR2 are MNHEY and SMNVEV (reference sequence). Trimming stripped 4 bases from V and 1 base from J, with 13 bases between. The CDR3 has 15 amino acids. CDR3 loop: CASSSLWAVQETQYF. CDR3 nucleotides: TGTGCCAGCAGTTCCTTATGGGCAGTCCAAGAGACCCAGTACTTC.

V usage is TRBV30 and J usage is TRBJ2-7, with 11 bases that match TRBD2. After removal of 3 bases from V and 3 bases from J, the junction contained 7 bases not matched to a gene. Germline CDR1 is GTSNPN and CDR2 is SVGIG (reference sequence). The CDR3 runs to 15 residues. The CDR3 nucleotides read TGTGCCTGGAGCGAAGGACTAGCGGGCAGCTACGAGCAGTACTTC. This translates into CAWSEGLAGSYEQYF.

Only a few counts were recorded for this clonotype. J is TRBJ1-3 and V is TRBV6-2 or TRBV6-3; 8 bases line up with TRBD1. Germline V gives CDR1 MNHEY, CDR2 SVGEGT. Trimming cost V 5 bases and J 14 bases; bases outside gene matches: 8. This CDR3 is built from 12 residues. CDR3 nucleotides: TGTGCCAGCAGTACCGGGACAGGATTTCTATATTTT. As protein: CASSTGTGFLYF.

There are a few counts of this clonotype. V is TRBV7-9 and J is TRBJ1-4, with D tentatively TRBD1 (6 bases). V lost 5 bases, J lost 3 bases, and 13 bases lay in between. There are 15 residues in the CDR3. CDR1 and CDR2 (germline): SEHNR, FQNEAQ (reference sequence). For the CDR3, the DNA is TGTGCCAGCAGCGAAACGACAGGTTCTAATGAAAAACTGTTTTTT. It encodes CASSETTGSNEKLFF. The full variable domain, rest sourced from reference TRBV7-9 and TRBJ1-4, is DTGVSQNPRHKITKRGQNVTFRCDPISEHNRLYWYRQTLGQGPEFLTYFQNEAQLEKSRLLSDRFSAERPKGSFSTLEIQRTEQGDSAMYLCASSETTGSNEKLFFGSGTQLSVL.

This clonotype was detected many times. The V call is TRBV27, the J call TRBJ1-2; possible D gene TRBD1, 6 bases. The germline gives CDR1 MNHEY, CDR2 SMNVEV (reference sequence). V shed 5 bases and J shed 4 bases, with 11 bases lying between them. The CDR3 spans 13 residues. CDR3 protein: CASSHRAGYGYTF. The CDR3 DNA follows: TGTGCCAGCAGTCACAGGGCCGGCTATGGCTACACCTTC.

This clonotype has a count of ten or more. The chain recombines TRBV12-3 or TRBV12-4 with TRBJ2-3; D call uncertain. V was shortened by 5 bases and J by 4 bases, with 13 bases between the two germline ends. This CDR3 contains 14 residues. The CDR3 here is CASSGGRSSDTQYF. In DNA, the CDR3 is TGTGCCAGCAGTGGCGGCCGGAGCTCAGATACGCAGTATTTT.

This clonotype was observed a few times. CDR3 sequence reads: CASSQDQGILYTGELFF. The CDR3 DNA reads as TGTGCCAGCAGCCAAGATCAGGGGATCCTTTACACCGGGGAGCTGTTTTTT. The V and J genes are TRBV3-1 and TRBJ2-2; weak D call: TRBD1 (6 bases). The CDR3 runs 17 residues. Between the trimmed V and J ends, which lost 0 bases and 3 bases, there was a span of 14 bases. Germline CDR1 is LGHDT and CDR2 is YNNKEL (reference sequence).

This clonotype was counted many times. The chain carries TRBV5-6 and TRBJ2-7; TRBD2 agrees at 10 bases. CDR3 length: 14 amino acids. Germline trimming cut 4 bases from V and 6 bases from J; bases unmatched to any gene: 7. CDR1 and CDR2 (germline): SGHDT, YYEEEE. CDR3 in DNA: TGTGCCAGCAGCGTTGAGCGGGAGGGGGCCGAGCAGTACTTC. It codes for CASSVEREGAEQYF. The full variable domain, rest sourced from reference TRBV5-6 and TRBJ2-7, is DAGVTQSPTHLIKTRGQQVTLRCSPKSGHDTVSWYQQALGQGPQFIFQYYEEEERQRGNFPDRFSGHQFPNYSSELNVNALLLGDSALYLCASSVEREGAEQYFGPGTRLTVT.

The sample holds many counts of this clonotype. This sequence joins TRBV15 and TRBJ2-1; D is uncertain. The CDR3 length is 13 residues. Trimming pared 1 base from V and 7 bases from J, leaving 8 bases between. Germline CDR1 reads LNHNV; CDR2 reads YYDKDF (reference sequence). The CDR3 bases are TGTGCCACCAGCAGAGGTGGGCTTAATGAGCAGTTCTTC. It is translated as CATSRGGLNEQFF.

V and J are TRBV29-1 and TRBJ2-7, with D perhaps matching TRBD1 (6 bases). In germline, CDR1 is SQVTM, CDR2 ANQGSEA. This CDR3 spans 12 amino acids. Between the trimmed V and J ends, which lost 7 bases and 4 bases, there was a span of 14 bases. CDR3 amino acids: CSAGTGTYEQYF. The CDR3, as DNA: TGCAGCGCCGGTACAGGGACGTACGAGCAGTACTTC.

A few counts support this clonotype. The DNA is omitted, as the CDR3 cannot be located on it reliably, and the CDR3 follows TCRdb's listing. The V gene is TRBV5-4, the J gene TRBJ2-7; the table's D call, TRBD2, was not checked against the DNA. Germline lookup yields CDR1 SGHNT and CDR2 YYREEE (reference sequence). The CDR3 totals 14 residues, both ends included. CDR3 sequence reads: CASSLWGSGSNLYF.

This clonotype occurred a few times. The chain combines TRBV7-9 with TRBJ1-1; the D gene is possibly TRBD1 (5 bases). CDR3 length: 13 amino acids. Germline V lookup: CDR1 SEHNR, CDR2 FQNEAQ (reference sequence). Trimming shortened V by 5 bases and J by 8 bases, and 15 bases separated the two germline ends. CDR3 amino acids: CASSPYYGGEAFF. CDR3 nucleotide sequence: TGTGCCAGCAGCCCGTATTACGGGGGAGAAGCTTTCTTT.

This clonotype was found a few times. No DNA is shown, since the ends of the CDR3 on it are uncertain; the CDR3 is the one TCRdb lists. This chain joins TRBV14 and TRBJ1-5; the table's D call of TRBD1 was not tested on the DNA. The CDR3 has 17 residues if both end residues are counted. Germline values: CDR1 SGHDN, CDR2 FVKESK. The CDR3 loop reads CASSRAFSGPDNQPQHF.

For the CDR3, the DNA is TGTGCCTGGAGAACCGCCGGGACCCTGGGCGGAAACACCATATATTTT. This encodes CAWRTAGTLGGNTIYF. The chain links TRBV30 to TRBJ1-3; D perhaps matches TRBD1 (5 bases). Germline V gene data show CDR1 as GTSNPN and CDR2 as SVGIG (reference sequence). CDR3 size: 16 residues. The V gene lost 3 bases and the J gene lost 4 bases, with 19 bases spanning the gap.

This clonotype was recorded many times. The chain links TRBV3-1 to TRBJ1-1; a weak D match, TRBD1 (6 bases). Germline values: CDR1 LGHDT, CDR2 YNNKEL (reference sequence). This CDR3 is built from 17 residues. Trimming took 0 bases from V and 3 from J, leaving 17 bases between them. CDR3 region: CASSQDWRRGSDTEAFF. For the CDR3, the DNA is TGTGCCAGCAGCCAAGATTGGCGAAGGGGGTCGGACACTGAAGCTTTCTTT.

This clonotype was seen many times. The rearrangement uses TRBV5-1 and TRBJ2-5, with D perhaps matching TRBD1 or TRBD2 (5 bases each). This CDR3 comprises 15 residues. Trimming cost V 5 bases and J 1 base, with 15 bases left between them. Germline CDR1 reads SGHRS; CDR2 reads YFSETQ. This CDR3 reads CASRGVGRIQETQYF. CDR3 sequence (DNA): TGCGCCAGCAGGGGGGTAGGACGTATCCAAGAGACCCAGTACTTC. The whole variable domain, remainder taken from reference TRBV5-1 and TRBJ2-5, is KAGVTQTPRYLIKTRGQQVTLSCSPISGHRSVSWYQQTPGQGLQFLFEYFSETQRNKGNFPGRFSGRQFSNSRSEMNVSTLELGDSALYLCASRGVGRIQETQYFGPGTRLLVL.